This paragraph covers one T cell receptor (beta chain) sequence. Its specificity is not known. A single record per CDR3 protein comes from TCRdb applying MiXCR to the reads. The table shows roughly 300,000 distinct CDR3 sequences, with over 7.5% occurring only once. CDR3 length: 15 amino acids. The junction had 10 bases not matched to a gene; V was cut back by 5 bases and J by 2 bases. Per the germline V gene, CDR1 is DFQATT and CDR2 is SNEGSKA (reference sequence). This sample was included in a study of T cell repertoires in cytomegalovirus infection. Study summary: Shared public TCR beta signatures pointed to both CMV infection and a matching HLA type.

Study observations and caveats: Summed frequency of public TCR beta families distinguished CMV carriers with the relevant HLA. The ex vivo response was dominated by HLA-C-restricted CMV-specific TCR beta clonotypes.

V is TRBV20-1 and J is TRBJ2-7, with TRBD1 matching 9 bases. Sequencing was performed on PBMCs. This TCR was recovered from a human donor in good health (CMV status not recorded). Some clones in this sample may be carry-over from other donors' samples. This CDR3 is CSAGNTGTGTYEQYF. The DNA for the CDR3 is TGCAGTGCTGGAAATACCGGGACAGGGACCTACGAGCAGTACTTC.